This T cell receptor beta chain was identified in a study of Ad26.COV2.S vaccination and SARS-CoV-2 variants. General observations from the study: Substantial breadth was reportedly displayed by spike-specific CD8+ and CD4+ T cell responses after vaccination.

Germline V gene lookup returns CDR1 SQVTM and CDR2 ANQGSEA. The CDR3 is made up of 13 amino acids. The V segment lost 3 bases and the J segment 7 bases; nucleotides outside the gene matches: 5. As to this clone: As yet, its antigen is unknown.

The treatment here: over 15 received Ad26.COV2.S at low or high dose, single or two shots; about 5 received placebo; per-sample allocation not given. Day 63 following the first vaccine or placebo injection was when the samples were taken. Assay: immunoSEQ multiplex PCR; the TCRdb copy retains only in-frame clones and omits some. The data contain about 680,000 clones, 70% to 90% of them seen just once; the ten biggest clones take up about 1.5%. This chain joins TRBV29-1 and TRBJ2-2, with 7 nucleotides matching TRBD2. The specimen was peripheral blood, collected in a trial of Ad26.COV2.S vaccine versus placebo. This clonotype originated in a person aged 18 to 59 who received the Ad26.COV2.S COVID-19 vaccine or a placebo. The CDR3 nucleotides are TGCAGCGTTGAGGGCGGGAGAGTCGGGGAGCTGTTTTTT. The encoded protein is CSVEGGRVGELFF.